This TCR beta chain was identified during a study of technical replicates of blood from a handful of donors. Generated by immunoSEQ multiplex PCR, the TCRdb table keeps only in-frame clones and is missing some. The sample lists about 100,000 clones; just over 95% were seen once. Germline V lookup: CDR1 MDHEN, CDR2 SYDVKM. The CDR3 consists of 15 residues. V shed 5 bases and J 4 bases; nucleotides not matched to a gene: 5. The chain is built from TRBV28 and TRBJ2-7; 13 bases fit TRBD2. Sequencing used T cells isolated from PBMCs. The receptor's source is a human donor in good health. The CDR3 nucleotides read TGTGCCAGCAGTCCTTCGACTAGCGGGAGGTACGAGCAGTACTTC. Protein sequence: CASSPSTSGRYEQYF.